Listed below are T cell receptor beta chains from one sample, sequenced in a study of control samples from healthy donors and cancer patients. Profiled with immunoSEQ multiplex PCR; TCRdb holds only in-frame clones, not every one. The sample shows more than 95,000 clones, about nine tenths of them seen only once. What was sequenced was blood. All receptors come from a man between 35 and 55 years old in good health. Each CDR3 is given with its conserved first and last residue. D genes are given only for firm matches. For some rows the clone size is stated as once, few or many, or as a class when expanded; others skip it.

D	V	J	size	DNA	CDR3
NA	TRBV9	TRBJ1-2	NA	TGTGCCAGCAGCCCTGGTGGCGGTCCTAACTATGGCTACACCTTC	CASSPGGGPNYGYTF
NA	TRBV9	TRBJ2-3	once	TGTGCCAGCAGCCTCAGGCATGCTGTAAGCACAGATACGCAGTATTTT	CASSLRHAVSTDTQYF
NA	TRBV29-1	TRBJ2-1	NA	TGCAGCGTGGAGGGATGGGGGGACTACAATGAGCAGTTCTTC	CSVEGWGDYNEQFF
NA	TRBV5-1	TRBJ2-2	NA	TGCGCCAGCAGCCGAGGACAACCGAACACCGGGGAGCTGTTTTTT	CASSRGQPNTGELFF
NA	TRBV6-2/TRBV6-3	TRBJ2-5	NA	TGTGCCAGCAGTTACATTTCGGGGGCACTGTACCAAGAGACCCAGTACTTC	CASSYISGALYQETQYF
NA	TRBV18	TRBJ2-5	NA	TGTGCCAGCTCACCTGCCAGCAACCAAGAGACCCAGTACTTC	CASSPASNQETQYF
NA	TRBV2	TRBJ1-1	NA	TGTGCCAGCAGCCGACAGGAGCTGAACACTGAAGCTTTCTTT	CASSRQELNTEAFF
NA	TRBV29-1	TRBJ2-7	few	TGCAGCGTTGTGCAGGGGACCTACGAGCAGTACTTC	CSVVQGTYEQYF
TRBD1	TRBV11-1	TRBJ2-5	NA	TGTGCCAGCAGCCCGGGACAGGGTACGGAGACCCAGTACTTC	CASSPGQGTETQYF
TRBD1	TRBV25-1	TRBJ1-4	NA	TGTGCCAGCAGTGAACCAGGGGGCGGCGAAAAACTGTTTTTT	CASSEPGGGEKLFF
TRBD2	TRBV5-1	TRBJ2-3	NA	TGCGCCAGCAGCTTGTACCTAGCGGGGGGGCAGAGGCGAAGGACAGATACGCAGTATTTT	CASSLYLAGGQRRRTDTQYF
NA	TRBV5-1	TRBJ1-1	NA	TGCGCCAGCAGCTTATCCGGGGAAGCTTTCTTT	CASSLSGEAFF
NA	TRBV7-8	TRBJ2-5	few	TGTGCCAGCAGCCAGGAAGGACTCTCGGAGACCCAGTACTTC	CASSQEGLSETQYF
NA	TRBV10-3	TRBJ1-6	NA	TGTGCCACCCAGAGGACACCTCTCAGCTCCTATAATTCACCCCTCCACTTT	CATQRTPLSSYNSPLHF
NA	TRBV18	TRBJ1-2	NA	TGTGCCAGCTCACTTCTATCCAGCGGGCTTTCCTATGGCTACACCTTC	CASSLLSSGLSYGYTF
NA	TRBV24-1	TRBJ1-5	NA	TGTGCCACCAGGGGACCCTCCCTCAATCAGCCCCAGCATTTT	CATRGPSLNQPQHF
TRBD1	TRBV2	TRBJ1-5	NA	TGTGCCAGCAGCCAGGGGTCGCGAGGGGGCGCAAACCAGCCCCAGCATTTT	CASSQGSRGGANQPQHF
NA	TRBV4-3	TRBJ2-1	NA	TGCGCCAGCAGCCAAAGTTTATCCTACAATGAGCAGTTCTTC	CASSQSLSYNEQFF
TRBD2	TRBV7-2	TRBJ2-1	NA	TGTGCCAGCAGCTTAGCGCAGGAGTCTAGCGGGGGGGCCTACAATGAGCAGTTCTTC	CASSLAQESSGGAYNEQFF
NA	TRBV2	TRBJ1-2	many	TGTGCCAGCAGTGAAATGTCAGGGGCCTATGGCTACACCTTC	CASSEMSGAYGYTF
TRBD2	TRBV7-8	TRBJ2-3	NA	TGTGCCAGCAGCTTAGGCCGGGGCGGGGGGGCCGCAGATACGCAGTATTTT	CASSLGRGGGAADTQYF
TRBD1	TRBV19	TRBJ1-2	NA	TGTGCCAGTCGGGACAGATTATATGGCTACACCTTC	CASRDRLYGYTF
NA	TRBV19	TRBJ1-5	NA	TGTGCCAGTAGTATAGTCGGGAACAGCAATCAGCCCCAGCATTTT	CASSIVGNSNQPQHF